The clone carrying this T cell receptor (beta chain) has more than one count but fewer than ten. Its specificity is unknown. This sample is drawn from a study of cytomegalovirus exposure and HLA in healthy donors. Study-wide results and limits: For most TCR beta V segments, an earlier analysis put the productive rate at about 90% or about 30% of the time.

A multiplex PCR was run with 60 Vbeta primers and 13 Jbeta primers. The data were produced by immunoSEQ multiplex PCR, yet TCRdb's version contains in-frame clones alone and is incomplete. The sample carries about 120,000 clones, roughly 80% recorded once. Sequenced: PBMCs. The clonotype originates from a woman in her twenties or thirties in good health and CMV-seronegative.

CDR3 bases: TGCGCCAGCAGCTCCCGGACGGGGAACAATCAGCCCCAGCATTTT. Translated: CASSSRTGNNQPQHF. The chain is built from TRBV4-1 and TRBJ1-5; no clear D. Between the trimmed V and J ends, which lost 5 bases and 3 bases, there was a span of 14 bases. Germline CDR1 MGHRA, CDR2 YSYEKL. The CDR3 has 15 amino acids.